One and the same sample provided the 22 T cell receptor beta chains below, sequenced in a study of TIL therapy for anti-PD-1-resistant metastatic lung cancer. This was the immunoSEQ v3 assay. This table comes from immunoSEQ multiplex PCR, and its TCRdb copy is limited to in-frame clones, with some not included. Here the sample spans approximately 95,000 clones, less than 70% being singletons. Time point: pre-treatment sample, taken before nivolumab and TIL therapy. The tumor samples were excised metastases, mostly pleural nodules or supraclavicular lymph nodes. Here the sequenced sample was tumor tissue, taken at baseline. These receptors were taken from a person aged 25-85 years with non-small cell lung cancer.

The chain carries TRBV12-3 or TRBV12-4 and TRBJ2-1; D ambiguous. With 7 bases removed from V and 9 bases from J, the gap between germline ends came to 10 bases. The CDR3 is 11 amino acids. The CDR3 DNA is TGTGCCAGCACCTTAAGTGGTGAGCAGTTCTTC. This encodes CASTLSGEQFF.

The chain uses TRBV2 and TRBJ2-7; D unresolved. Germline values: CDR1 SNHLY, CDR2 FYNNEI. The CDR3 sequence is 14 residues long. V lost 3 bases and J lost 5, with 14 bases in between. The CDR3 region is CASSEWSPTDEQYF. The CDR3 region has the DNA TGTGCCAGCAGTGAGTGGTCCCCCACCGACGAGCAGTACTTC.

In its sample, this clone was seen a few times. CDR3 sequence reads: CSASLGLAQETQYF. The CDR3 DNA reads TGCAGTGCTAGTTTGGGACTAGCTCAAGAGACCCAGTACTTC. This rearrangement joins TRBV20-1 to TRBJ2-5, with 9 bases matching TRBD2. Germline trimming cut 3 bases from V and 2 bases from J; bases unmatched to any gene: 4. This CDR3 has 14 amino acids. Germline assignment: CDR1 DFQATT and CDR2 SNEGSKA (reference sequence).

The V gene is TRBV9, the J gene TRBJ2-7; D perhaps matches TRBD2 (6 bases). Trimming pared 0 bases from V and 2 bases from J, leaving 12 bases between. The CDR3 runs to 15 residues. The germline V gene encodes CDR1 SGDLS and CDR2 YYNGEE. The CDR3 protein is CASSVGSGFTYEQYF. In DNA form, the CDR3 reads TGTGCCAGCAGCGTAGGGAGCGGGTTCACCTACGAGCAGTACTTC.

This clone came up many times. The chain joins TRBV7-2 to TRBJ2-7; D remains ambiguous. CDR1 and CDR2 (germline): SGHTA, FQGNSA. The CDR3 has 11 residues. V was shortened by 1 base and J by 6 bases, with 4 bases between the two germline ends. DNA for the CDR3: TGTGCCAGCAGCTTAGGAGCCGAGCAGTACTTC. Translation: CASSLGAEQYF.

The chain joins TRBV3-1 (or the pseudogene TRBV3-2) to TRBJ1-4, with D perhaps matching TRBD1 (6 bases). V was trimmed by 0 bases and J by 7 bases, leaving 15 bases between them. Germline V lookup: CDR1 LGHDT, CDR2 YNNKEL (reference sequence). This CDR3 is 16 amino acids long. In nucleotides, the CDR3 is TGTGCCAGCAGCCAAGATAGGGGGGATGATCGTGAAAAACTGTTTTTT. Its protein is CASSQDRGDDREKLFF.

This clone was observed a few times. The chain has TRBV5-1 and TRBJ1-1, with D possibly matching TRBD1 (5 bases). CDR1 is SGHRS and CDR2 is YFSETQ in the germline V gene. The CDR3 sequence is 14 residues long. The germline V and J ends were trimmed by 3 bases and 4 bases, with 13 bases remaining between them. The CDR3: CASSSAPGSTEAFF. As DNA, the CDR3 is TGCGCCAGCAGCTCAGCGCCAGGGAGCACTGAAGCTTTCTTT.

This clone was found once. The chain links TRBV28 to TRBJ1-2; D is ambiguous. This CDR3 contains 13 residues. CDR1 is MDHEN and CDR2 is SYDVKM in the germline V gene. The V gene lost 7 bases and the J gene lost 2 bases, with 11 bases spanning the gap. The CDR3 sequence: CASTLWRNYGYTF. Here the CDR3 DNA reads TGTGCCAGCACCTTGTGGAGAAACTATGGCTACACCTTC.

This rearrangement joins TRBV19 to TRBJ1-5; TRBD1 matches at 8 bases. J was trimmed by 4 bases and V by 4 bases; bases with no gene match: 3. Germline values: CDR1 LNHDA, CDR2 SQIVND (reference sequence). The CDR3 is made up of 14 amino acids. The CDR3 here is CASSTDRANQPQHF. The CDR3 bases are TGTGCCAGTAGTACGGACAGGGCGAATCAGCCCCAGCATTTT.

The chain has TRBV12-3 or TRBV12-4 and TRBJ1-5; D call uncertain. CDR3 length: 12 amino acids. The germline V and J ends were trimmed by 2 bases and 6 bases, with 5 bases remaining between them. The CDR3 region is CASSLFSQPQHF. As DNA, the CDR3 is TGTGCCAGCAGTTTATTTAGTCAGCCCCAGCATTTT.

The sample holds a few counts of this clone. This chain joins TRBV6-2 or TRBV6-3 and TRBJ1-1, with D uncertain. CDR1 is MNHEY and CDR2 is SVGEGT in the germline V gene. V shed 4 bases and J shed 0 bases, with 6 bases lying between them. The CDR3 covers 13 residues. The CDR3 loop reads CASSFVLNTEAFF. In DNA, the CDR3 is TGTGCCAGCAGTTTTGTGTTGAACACTGAAGCTTTCTTT.

The chain is built from TRBV7-3 and TRBJ2-2; no clear D. The CDR3 sequence is 13 residues long. Germline lookup yields CDR1 SGHTA and CDR2 FQGTGA. V was pared by 6 bases and J by 3 bases, with 8 bases between. The CDR3 spells CASSSDYTGELFF. DNA for the CDR3: TGTGCCAGCAGTTCAGACTACACCGGGGAGCTGTTTTTT.

The V gene is TRBV28, the J gene TRBJ1-1; no clear D gene. V was trimmed by 2 bases and J by 0 bases, leaving 7 bases between them. This CDR3 region has 14 residues. Germline-derived CDR1 and CDR2 are MDHEN and SYDVKM. In DNA, the CDR3 is TGTGCCAGCAGTTTAGGGAATATGAACACTGAAGCTTTCTTT. Amino acids: CASSLGNMNTEAFF.

This chain uses TRBV5-4 with TRBJ2-3; 7 bases fit TRBD1. The CDR3 runs 17 residues. Germline V gives CDR1 SGHNT, CDR2 YYREEE (reference sequence). V was pared by 0 bases and J by 4 bases, with 11 bases of the junction left unmatched. The CDR3 sequence: CASSLGDSSGRPDTQYF. CDR3 coding DNA: TGTGCCAGCAGCTTGGGGGACAGCTCCGGACGGCCAGATACGCAGTATTTT.

V usage is TRBV28 and J usage is TRBJ1-1; 9 positions match TRBD1. The V gene's germline CDR1 is MDHEN and CDR2 SYDVKM. The V gene end was trimmed by 4 bases and the J gene end by 6 bases; junction bases not matched to a gene: 15. The length of the CDR3 is 17 residues. CDR3: CASSSTGGVVKRAEAFF. The CDR3 region has the DNA TGTGCCAGCAGTTCGACAGGGGGAGTCGTAAAACGGGCTGAAGCTTTCTTT.

This clone was observed a few times. J is TRBJ1-2 and V is TRBV7-9, with a tentative D call TRBD1 (6 bases). V was clipped by 5 bases and J by 5 bases, with 21 bases between them. The CDR3 extends over 16 amino acids. CDR1 SEHNR and CDR2 FQNEAQ come from the germline V gene (reference sequence). This CDR3 reads CASSLSAGGEVYGYTF. For the CDR3, the DNA is TGTGCCAGCAGCCTCTCGGCGGGGGGCGAAGTATATGGCTACACCTTC.

A few counts support this clone. The chain is built from TRBV28 and TRBJ1-1; 9 bases are shared with TRBD1. CDR1 is MDHEN and CDR2 is SYDVKM in the germline V gene. With V trimmed by 5 bases and J by 3 bases, 10 bases remained unmatched. The CDR3 spans 16 residues. This CDR3 reads CASSPWGTGFHTEAFF. The CDR3 coding sequence is TGTGCCAGCAGTCCCTGGGGGACAGGGTTTCACACTGAAGCTTTCTTT.

The rearrangement links TRBV2 to TRBJ2-7; D gene uncertain. The CDR3 totals 13 residues. CDR1 is SNHLY and CDR2 is FYNNEI in the germline V gene. V lost 6 bases to trimming and J lost 4 bases, with 13 bases between them. The CDR3 reads CASRKRQIYEQYF. The CDR3, as DNA: TGTGCCAGCAGGAAAAGGCAGATTTACGAGCAGTACTTC.

DNA of the CDR3: TGTGCCAGCAGTTTTGAGCAGGGGGCGCTGGCCAAAAACATTCAGTACTTC. Protein: CASSFEQGALAKNIQYF. The chain employs TRBV28 and TRBJ2-4, with 8 bases matching TRBD1. The CDR3 totals 17 residues. Trimming took 3 bases from V and 1 from J; bases not matched to a gene: 8. Germline values: CDR1 MDHEN, CDR2 SYDVKM.

CDR3 loop: CASSLTGTGNIQYF. Written as DNA, the CDR3 is TGTGCCAGCAGCTTAACGGGGACAGGAAACATTCAGTACTTC. J is TRBJ2-4 and V is TRBV11-2; 8 nucleotides agree with TRBD1. From germline, CDR1 is SGHAT and CDR2 FQNNGV. The CDR3 has 14 residues. V lost 2 bases to trimming and J lost 6 bases; unmatched junction nucleotides: 3. The complete variable domain, with remaining parts taken from reference TRBV11-2 and TRBJ2-4, reads EAGVAQSPRYKIIEKRQSVAFWCNPISGHATLYWYQQILGQGPKLLIQFQNNGVVDDSQLPKDRFSAERLKGVDSTLKIQPAKLEDSAVYLCASSLTGTGNIQYFGAGTRLSVL.

The chain employs TRBV9 and TRBJ2-7; D possibly matches TRBD1 or TRBD2 (5 bases each). The germline CDR1 and CDR2 sequences are SGDLS and YYNGEE. The CDR3 is 14 amino acids. Trimming left V 0 bases short and J 2 bases short, with 9 bases between. CDR3 DNA sequence: TGTGCCAGCAGCGTAGGACAGACTACCTACGAGCAGTACTTC. Translation: CASSVGQTTYEQYF.

The chain has TRBV6-6 and TRBJ1-5, with D uncertain. The germline CDR1 and CDR2 sequences are MNHNY and SVGAGI (reference sequence). The CDR3 runs 14 residues. V lost 2 bases and J 2 bases, leaving 7 bases between the germline ends. The CDR3 DNA reads TGTGCCAGCAGTTACAGGGAGGGCAATCAGCCCCAGCATTTT. Protein: CASSYREGNQPQHF.